Shown below are 24 T cell receptor beta chains from a single sample sequenced in a study of T cell responses to AZD1222 COVID-19 vaccine (dated by TCRdb to the early 2020s). The time point label on this specimen signifies: baseline before first vaccination. The method behind the library was the immunoSEQ multiplex PCR assay. In TCRdb, the immuneACCESS table is reduced to in-frame sequences with V and J assigned. These tables do not hold every clone; where another copy was compared, an unresolved V gene accounts for under half, and the others remain unexplained. For this sample the table gives around 150,000 clones, of which about 87% were detected only once. The ten largest clones represent roughly 2% of the sample. The sample was peripheral blood, taken on day 0 of AZD1222 vaccination. All receptors derive from an adult in good health.

The chain links TRBV28 to TRBJ1-6; D is unresolved. CDR3 length equals 16 residues. The V end was cut by 2 bases, the J end by 4 bases, with 12 bases between. The germline V gene encodes CDR1 MDHEN and CDR2 SYDVKM. CDR3 residues: CASSLITATYNSPLHF. CDR3 coding DNA: TGTGCCAGCAGTTTAATCACCGCAACGTATAATTCACCCCTCCACTTT.

The rearrangement uses TRBV5-6 and TRBJ1-2; TRBD1 agrees at 9 bases. With 3 bases clipped from V and 0 bases from J, the junction kept 3 bases outside the gene matches. From germline, CDR1 is SGHDT and CDR2 YYEEEE. The CDR3 extends over 15 amino acids. The chain's CDR3 is CASSWGTGTNYGYTF. In DNA, the CDR3 is TGTGCCAGCAGCTGGGGGACAGGGACTAACTATGGCTACACCTTC.

V and J are TRBV19 and TRBJ2-2, with D possibly being TRBD1 (6 bases). Germline CDR1 is LNHDA and CDR2 is SQIVND (reference sequence). V lost 3 bases to trimming and J lost 1 base, with 9 bases between them. This CDR3 contains 15 residues. CDR3 amino acids: CASSMGTRNTGELFF. The CDR3 DNA is TGTGCCAGTAGTATGGGGACAAGGAACACCGGGGAGCTGTTTTTT.

The chain joins TRBV9 to TRBJ1-1, with no clear D. V was trimmed by 4 bases and J by 5 bases, leaving 9 bases between them. The CDR3 extends over 12 amino acids. CDR1 is SGDLS and CDR2 is YYNGEE in the germline V gene. CDR3 loop: CASSPMRTEAFF. The DNA of the CDR3 is TGTGCCAGCAGCCCCATGAGGACTGAAGCTTTCTTT.

This chain connects TRBV18 to TRBJ1-6; 8 bases are a match to TRBD1. The CDR3 has 16 amino acids. Germline-derived CDR1 and CDR2 are KGHSH and LQKENI. V was pared by 4 bases and J by 5 bases, with 7 bases of the junction left unmatched. The CDR3 here is CASSLKGQGNNSPLHF. DNA for the CDR3: TGTGCCAGCTCACTCAAAGGACAGGGTAATAATTCACCCCTCCACTTT.

This chain connects TRBV10-3 to TRBJ2-7, with TRBD2 as a possible D gene (5 bases). Trimming removed 2 bases at V and 5 bases at J, with 16 bases between. Germline assignment: CDR1 ENHRY and CDR2 SYGVKD. This CDR3 is 15 amino acids long. The CDR3 region is CAISEGYEGPHEQYF. Written as DNA, the CDR3 is TGTGCCATCAGTGAGGGTTATGAGGGTCCCCACGAGCAGTACTTC.

The CDR3 spells CATSERDIRTGELFF. The CDR3, as DNA: TGTGCCACCAGTGAACGGGACATCAGGACCGGGGAGCTGTTTTTT. The chain combines TRBV24-1 with TRBJ2-2; D perhaps matches TRBD1 (6 bases). Germline V gene data show CDR1 as KGHDR and CDR2 as SFDVKD. This CDR3 has 15 amino acids. Trimming took 4 bases from V and 5 from J, leaving 13 bases between them.

The V gene is TRBV28, the J gene TRBJ1-2; 7 bases are shared with TRBD1. The CDR3 loop spans 15 amino acids. The V and J ends lost 4 bases and 8 bases, in that order; junction bases with no gene match: 13. Germline V gives CDR1 MDHEN, CDR2 SYDVKM. As DNA, the CDR3 is TGTGCCAGCAGTTACCCTAACAGGGGAGGCAGCGGCTACACCTTC. Encoded protein: CASSYPNRGGSGYTF.

The genes are TRBV19 and TRBJ1-1; weak D call: TRBD1 (5 bases). The germline V gene encodes CDR1 LNHDA and CDR2 SQIVND (reference sequence). There are 14 residues in the CDR3. Trimming shortened V by 6 bases and J by 5 bases, and 16 bases separated the two germline ends. Here the CDR3 reads CASSLTGPSTEAFF. The CDR3 DNA is TGTGCCAGTAGCCTAACAGGCCCATCTACTGAAGCTTTCTTT.

This clone occurred a few times. The J gene is TRBJ2-7, the V gene TRBV11-2; the D gene could be TRBD1 or TRBD2 (5 bases each). Germline CDR1 SGHAT, CDR2 FQNNGV. The CDR3 runs to 15 residues. V gave up 3 bases and J gave up 2 bases, with 14 bases separating them. CDR3 residues: CASSFVRDGAYEQYF. CDR3 in DNA: TGTGCCAGCAGCTTTGTCCGGGACGGAGCCTACGAGCAGTACTTC.

The chain has TRBV5-1 and TRBJ2-3; the D gene is possibly TRBD1 (5 bases). CDR1 SGHRS and CDR2 YFSETQ come from the germline V gene. CDR3 length: 17 amino acids. Trimming shortened V by 0 bases and J by 3 bases, and 17 bases separated the two germline ends. CDR3 in DNA: TGCGCCAGCAGCTTGGCCGAGGCAGGGTATAGTACAGATACGCAGTATTTT. It is translated as CASSLAEAGYSTDTQYF.

V and J are TRBV11-2 and TRBJ1-1; TRBD1 is a possible D gene (5 bases). The V gene lost 5 bases and the J gene lost 1 base, with 17 bases spanning the gap. Germline V gene lookup returns CDR1 SGHAT and CDR2 FQNNGV. The CDR3 runs to 16 residues. CDR3 residues: CASSQVRGGANTEAFF. DNA for the CDR3: TGTGCCAGCAGCCAAGTTCGGGGAGGGGCGAACACTGAAGCTTTCTTT.

The rearrangement links TRBV27 to TRBJ1-2; 7 bases are a match to TRBD1. Losses at the gene ends were 6 bases for V and 7 bases for J; bases not matched to a gene: 11. The germline V gene encodes CDR1 MNHEY and CDR2 SMNVEV (reference sequence). The CDR3 runs to 14 residues. The CDR3 nucleotides read TGTGCCAGCAGCTCCCGACAGGGTTTGTCTGGCTACACCTTC. Amino acid sequence: CASSSRQGLSGYTF.

The J gene is TRBJ1-5, the V gene TRBV7-2; D is unresolved. The V gene's germline CDR1 is SGHTA and CDR2 FQGNSA. This CDR3 contains 15 residues. V lost 1 base to trimming and J lost 6 bases, with 13 bases between them. The CDR3 nucleotides read TGTGCCAGCAGCTTAGTCTTTGGGTCGGGTCAGCCCCAGCATTTT. It is translated as CASSLVFGSGQPQHF. Using reference TRBV7-2 and TRBJ1-5 for the parts outside the CDR3, the full variable domain is GAGVSQSPSNKVTEKGKDVELRCDPISGHTALYWYRQSLGQGLEFLIYFQGNSAPDKSGLPSDRFSAERTGGSVSTLTIQRTQQEDSAVYLCASSLVFGSGQPQHFGDGTRLSIL.

The chain has TRBV28 and TRBJ2-5; 7 nucleotides agree with TRBD1. The CDR3 consists of 13 residues. Germline trimming cut 5 bases from V and 5 bases from J; bases unmatched to any gene: 5. Germline assignment: CDR1 MDHEN and CDR2 SYDVKM. Written as DNA, the CDR3 is TGTGCCAGCAGTAAACAGGGGCTTGAGACCCAGTACTTC. Protein sequence: CASSKQGLETQYF. Drawing the rest from reference TRBV28 and TRBJ2-5, the complete variable domain is DVKVTQSSRYLVKRTGEKVFLECVQDMDHENMFWYRQDPGLGLRLIYFSYDVKMKEKGDIPEGYSVSREKKERFSLILESASTNQTSMYLCASSKQGLETQYFGPGTRLLVL.

Notes on this clone: In the same sample, other DNA sequences code for this CDR3. The chain carries TRBV3-1 (or the pseudogene TRBV3-2) and TRBJ2-3; D gene unclear. Trimming left V 4 bases short and J 0 bases short, with 2 bases between. Germline-derived CDR1 and CDR2 are LGHDT and YNNKEL (reference sequence). The CDR3 spans 12 residues. DNA of the CDR3: TGTGCCAGCAGCCCTAGCACAGATACGCAGTATTTT. Its translation is CASSPSTDTQYF.

The rearrangement joins TRBV5-1 to TRBJ2-7; maybe TRBD1 (5 bases). V lost 0 bases to trimming and J lost 3 bases, with 16 bases between them. CDR1 and CDR2 (germline): SGHRS, YFSETQ. There are 16 residues in the CDR3. The CDR3 loop is CASSLVLGREIYEQYF. Written as DNA, the CDR3 is TGCGCCAGCAGCTTGGTTTTGGGGCGCGAAATCTACGAGCAGTACTTC.

The chain joins TRBV5-1 to TRBJ2-6, with 7 bases matching TRBD1. From germline, CDR1 is SGHRS and CDR2 YFSETQ. There are 16 residues in the CDR3. After removal of 6 bases from V and 1 base from J, the junction contained 7 bases not matched to a gene. The CDR3 reads CASNIIQGSGANVLTF. The CDR3 bases are TGCGCCAGCAACATAATACAGGGGTCTGGGGCCAACGTCCTGACTTTC.

This chain connects TRBV19 to TRBJ2-7; D is tentatively TRBD1 or TRBD2 (6 bases each). Germline V lookup: CDR1 LNHDA, CDR2 SQIVND (reference sequence). The CDR3 sequence is 13 residues long. The V gene lost 3 bases and the J gene lost 5 bases, with 11 bases spanning the gap. The CDR3 here is CASSIAGGDEQYF. CDR3 sequence (DNA): TGTGCCAGTAGTATCGCCGGGGGCGACGAGCAGTACTTC.

V gene TRBV28 combines with J gene TRBJ1-1; possible D gene TRBD1, 6 bases. The CDR3 runs 14 residues. Trimming removed 4 bases at V and 5 bases at J, with 14 bases between. CDR1 is MDHEN and CDR2 is SYDVKM in the germline V gene. Written as DNA, the CDR3 is TGTGCCAGCAGTTCCCCGGACAGAGGGACTGAAGCTTTCTTT. Encoded protein: CASSSPDRGTEAFF.

The chain is built from TRBV7-2 and TRBJ1-5; possibly TRBD1 for D (6 bases). Germline-derived CDR1 and CDR2 are SGHTA and FQGNSA. This CDR3 contains 15 residues. Trimming shortened V by 5 bases and J by 4 bases, and 15 bases separated the two germline ends. The CDR3 here is CASSPVGQTNQPQHF. In DNA, the CDR3 is TGTGCCAGCAGCCCAGTGGGACAAACGAATCAGCCCCAGCATTTT.

This chain joins TRBV19 and TRBJ2-5; 10 bases line up with TRBD1. The V gene's germline CDR1 is LNHDA and CDR2 SQIVND (reference sequence). CDR3 length equals 14 residues. After removal of 7 bases from V and 5 bases from J, the junction contained 7 bases not matched to a gene. CDR3 sequence reads: CASTGTGAGETQYF. The CDR3, as DNA: TGTGCCAGTACTGGGACAGGGGCCGGGGAGACCCAGTACTTC.

The chain carries TRBV19 and TRBJ2-1; 10 nucleotides agree with TRBD2. V was clipped by 5 bases and J by 11 bases; unmatched bases: 9. The CDR3 is 14 residues long. Germline-derived CDR1 and CDR2 are LNHDA and SQIVND (reference sequence). Here the CDR3 reads CASSPQRGGLQQFF. In DNA form, the CDR3 reads TGTGCCAGTAGTCCCCAGCGGGGGGGCCTGCAGCAGTTCTTC.

V and J are TRBV7-9 and TRBJ2-4; D might be TRBD2 (5 bases). The CDR3 covers 12 residues. CDR1 and CDR2 from the germline V gene are SEHNR and FQNEAQ (reference sequence). V was shortened by 4 bases and J by 6 bases, with 7 bases between the two germline ends. The CDR3 DNA reads TGTGCCAGCAGCTCAAGCGGAAACATTCAGTACTTC. This codes for CASSSSGNIQYF. Looking up the rest from reference TRBV7-9 and TRBJ2-4 gives the full variable domain: DTGVSQNPRHKITKRGQNVTFRCDPISEHNRLYWYRQTLGQGPEFLTYFQNEAQLEKSRLLSDRFSAERPKGSFSTLEIQRTEQGDSAMYLCASSSSGNIQYFGAGTRLSVL.